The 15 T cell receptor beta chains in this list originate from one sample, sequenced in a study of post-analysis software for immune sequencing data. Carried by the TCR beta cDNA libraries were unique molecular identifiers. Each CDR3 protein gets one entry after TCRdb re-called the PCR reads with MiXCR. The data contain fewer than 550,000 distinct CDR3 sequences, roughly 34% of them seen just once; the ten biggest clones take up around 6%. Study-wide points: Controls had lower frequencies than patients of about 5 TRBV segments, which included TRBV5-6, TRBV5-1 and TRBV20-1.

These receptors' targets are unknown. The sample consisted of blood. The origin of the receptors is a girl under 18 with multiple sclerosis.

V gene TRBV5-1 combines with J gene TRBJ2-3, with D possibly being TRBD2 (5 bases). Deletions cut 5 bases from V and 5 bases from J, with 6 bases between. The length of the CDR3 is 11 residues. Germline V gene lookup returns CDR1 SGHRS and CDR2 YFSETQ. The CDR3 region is CASSGRDTQYF. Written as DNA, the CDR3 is TGCGCCAGCAGTGGGAGAGATACGCAGTATTTT.

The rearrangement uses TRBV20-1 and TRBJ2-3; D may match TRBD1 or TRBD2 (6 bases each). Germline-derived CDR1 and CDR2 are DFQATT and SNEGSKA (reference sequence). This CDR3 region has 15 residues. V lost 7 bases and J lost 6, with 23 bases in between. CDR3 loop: CSVRPADRGGDTQYF. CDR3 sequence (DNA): TGCAGTGTCCGCCCGGCGGACAGAGGGGGGGATACGCAGTATTTT.

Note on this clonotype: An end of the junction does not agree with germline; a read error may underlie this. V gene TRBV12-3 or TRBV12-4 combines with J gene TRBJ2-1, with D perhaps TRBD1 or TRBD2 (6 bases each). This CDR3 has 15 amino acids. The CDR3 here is CASSIGGLGLAEQCF. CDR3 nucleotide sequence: TGTGCCAGCAGTATAGGGGGGCTCGGGTTGGCTGAGCAGTGCTTC.

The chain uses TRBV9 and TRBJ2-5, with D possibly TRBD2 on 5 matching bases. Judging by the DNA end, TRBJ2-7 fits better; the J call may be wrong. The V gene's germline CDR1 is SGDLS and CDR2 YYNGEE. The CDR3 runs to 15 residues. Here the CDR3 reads CASSVGPDGTYEQYF. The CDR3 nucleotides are TGTGCCAGCAGCGTCGGGCCCGACGGGACCTACGAGCAGTACTTC.

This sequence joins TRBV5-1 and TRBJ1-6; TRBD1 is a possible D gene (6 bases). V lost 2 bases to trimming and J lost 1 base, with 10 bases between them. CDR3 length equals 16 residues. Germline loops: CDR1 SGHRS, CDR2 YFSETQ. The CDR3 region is CASSLGGLSYNSPLHF. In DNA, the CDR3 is TGCGCCAGCAGCTTAGGGGGGCTTTCCTATAATTCACCCCTCCACTTT.

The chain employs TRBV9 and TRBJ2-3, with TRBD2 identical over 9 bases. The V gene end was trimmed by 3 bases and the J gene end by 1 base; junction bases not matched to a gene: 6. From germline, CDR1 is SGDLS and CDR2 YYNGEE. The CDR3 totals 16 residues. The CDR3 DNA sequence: TGTGCCAGCAGCGAGGACCGACTAGCGGGCACAGATACGCAGTATTTT. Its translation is CASSEDRLAGTDTQYF.

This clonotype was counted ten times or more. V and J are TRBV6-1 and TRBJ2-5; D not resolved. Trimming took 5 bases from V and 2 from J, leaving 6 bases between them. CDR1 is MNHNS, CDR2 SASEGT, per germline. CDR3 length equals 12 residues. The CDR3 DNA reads TGTGCCAGCAGTAGGTTGCAAGAGACCCAGTACTTC. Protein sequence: CASSRLQETQYF.

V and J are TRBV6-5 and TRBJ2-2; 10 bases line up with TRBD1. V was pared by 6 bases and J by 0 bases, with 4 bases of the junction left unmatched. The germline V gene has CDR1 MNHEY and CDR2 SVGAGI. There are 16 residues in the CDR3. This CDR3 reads CASSPGQGANTGELFF. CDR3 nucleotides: TGTGCCAGCAGCCCCGGACAGGGGGCGAACACCGGGGAGCTGTTTTTT.

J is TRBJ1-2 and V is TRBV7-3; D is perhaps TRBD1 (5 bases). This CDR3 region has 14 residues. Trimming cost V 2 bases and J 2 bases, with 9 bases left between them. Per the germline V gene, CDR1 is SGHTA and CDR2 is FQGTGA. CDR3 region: CASSLQDKNYGYTF. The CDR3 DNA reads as TGTGCCAGCAGCTTACAGGACAAGAACTATGGCTACACCTTC.

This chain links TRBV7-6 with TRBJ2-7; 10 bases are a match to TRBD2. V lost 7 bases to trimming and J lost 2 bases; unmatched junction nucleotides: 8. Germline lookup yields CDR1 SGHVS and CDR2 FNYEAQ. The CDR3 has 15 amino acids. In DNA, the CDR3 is TGTGCCAGCACCACTAACAGCGGGGGGGCCTACGAGCAGTACTTC. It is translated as CASTTNSGGAYEQYF.

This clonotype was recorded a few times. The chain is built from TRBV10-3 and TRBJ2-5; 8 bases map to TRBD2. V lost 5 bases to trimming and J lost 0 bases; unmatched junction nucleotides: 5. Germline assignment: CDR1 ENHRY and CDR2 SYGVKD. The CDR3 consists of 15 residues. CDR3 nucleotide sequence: TGTGCCATCAGTCGCGGGGGGACGTACCAAGAGACCCAGTACTTC. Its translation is CAISRGGTYQETQYF.

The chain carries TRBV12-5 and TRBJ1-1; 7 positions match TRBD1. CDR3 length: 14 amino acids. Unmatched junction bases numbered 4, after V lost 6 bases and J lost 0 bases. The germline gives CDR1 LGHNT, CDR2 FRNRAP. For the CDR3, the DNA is TGTGCTAGTGGAAAGGGACAGATGAACACTGAAGCTTTCTTT. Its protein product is CASGKGQMNTEAFF. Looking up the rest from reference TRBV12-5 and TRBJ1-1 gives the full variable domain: DARVTQTPRHKVTEMGQEVTMRCQPILGHNTVFWYRQTMMQGLELLAYFRNRAPLDDSGMPKDRFSAEMPDATLATLKIQPSEPRDSAVYFCASGKGQMNTEAFFGQGTRLTVV.

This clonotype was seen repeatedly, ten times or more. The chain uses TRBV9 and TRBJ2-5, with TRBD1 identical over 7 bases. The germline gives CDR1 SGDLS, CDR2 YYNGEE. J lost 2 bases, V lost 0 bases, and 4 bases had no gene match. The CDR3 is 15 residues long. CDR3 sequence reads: CASSVGQGRQETQYF. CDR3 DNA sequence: TGTGCCAGCAGCGTAGGACAGGGAAGGCAAGAGACCCAGTACTTC.

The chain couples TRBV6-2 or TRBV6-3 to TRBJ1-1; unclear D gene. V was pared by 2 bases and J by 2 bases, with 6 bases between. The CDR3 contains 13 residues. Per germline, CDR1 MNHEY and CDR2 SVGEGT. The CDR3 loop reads CASSYMDNTEAFF. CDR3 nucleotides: TGTGCCAGCAGTTACATGGATAACACTGAAGCTTTCTTT.

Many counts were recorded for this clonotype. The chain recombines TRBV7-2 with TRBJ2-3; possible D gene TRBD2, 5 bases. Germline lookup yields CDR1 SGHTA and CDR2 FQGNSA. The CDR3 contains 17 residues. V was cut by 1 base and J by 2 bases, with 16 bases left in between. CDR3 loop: CASSLVASRRSTDTQYF. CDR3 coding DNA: TGTGCCAGCAGCTTAGTGGCTAGCCGACGCTCCACAGATACGCAGTATTTT.